The 26 T cell receptor beta chains below were found in one sample sequenced in a study of PD-1 blockade in classical Hodgkin lymphoma. Each and every patient relapsed after autologous stem cell transplantation, and patients got differing brentuximab vedotin exposure. Magnetic negative selection isolated CD8+ T cells from thawed PBMCs. The assay was immunoSEQ multiplex PCR, and TCRdb's table has in-frame clones only and misses some. The table records more than 9,500 clones, 84% of them present only once. Sequencing used CD8+ T cells from blood, obtained at baseline. These TCRs come from a human donor with classical Hodgkin lymphoma.

To note about this clone: One end of the junction is discordant with germline, which a read error may explain. The chain combines TRBV7-2 with TRBJ2-5; D possibly corresponds to TRBD2 (5 bases). Germline values: CDR1 SGHTA, CDR2 FQGNSA. There are 15 residues in the CDR3. The CDR3 nucleotides read TGTGCCAGCAGCTTATTGACCGGGAACCAGGAGACCCAGTACTTC. It specifies CASSLLTGNQETQYF.

The rearrangement uses TRBV7-6 and TRBJ2-1, with 7 bases identical to TRBD2. The germline V gene has CDR1 SGHVS and CDR2 FNYEAQ. The CDR3 is 15 residues long. Germline trimming cut 4 bases from V and 8 bases from J; bases unmatched to any gene: 11. The CDR3 region has the DNA TGTGCCAGCAGCTACCGGACTAGGGCTTTCGATGAGCAGTTCTTC. Its translation is CASSYRTRAFDEQFF.

The chain couples TRBV6-5 to TRBJ1-2; 8 bases align to TRBD1. The CDR3 covers 14 residues. With V trimmed by 5 bases and J by 4 bases, 6 bases remained unmatched. CDR1 MNHEY and CDR2 SVGAGI come from the germline V gene. CDR3 amino acids: CASSEEDRVYGYTF. CDR3 DNA sequence: TGTGCCAGCAGTGAAGAGGACAGGGTCTATGGCTACACCTTC.

The chain employs TRBV6-1 and TRBJ2-7, with 7 positions matching TRBD2. This CDR3 spans 14 amino acids. Germline lookup yields CDR1 MNHNS and CDR2 SASEGT. J gave up 7 bases and V 5 bases, and 11 bases lay outside the gene matches. CDR3 nucleotides: TGTGCCAGCAGTCGCGGGAGAAGGTTGAATGAGCAGTACTTC. Translated, it gives CASSRGRRLNEQYF.

CDR3 DNA sequence: TGTGCCAGCAGCCGTGGATGGAATCAGCCCCAGCATTTT. It codes for CASSRGWNQPQHF. The rearrangement joins TRBV6-5 to TRBJ1-5; D is unclear. This CDR3 is 13 amino acids long. V was trimmed by 6 bases and J by 4 bases, leaving 10 bases between them. CDR1 is MNHEY and CDR2 is SVGAGI in the germline V gene.

The chain recombines TRBV5-4 with TRBJ2-1; perhaps TRBD1 as D (6 bases). Trimming shortened V by 3 bases and J by 6 bases, and 7 bases separated the two germline ends. Germline V CDR1 and CDR2: SGHNT, YYREEE (reference sequence). CDR3 length: 12 residues. The CDR3 loop reads CASSSDSNEQFF. In DNA, the CDR3 is TGTGCCAGCAGCTCGGACAGCAATGAGCAGTTCTTC.

The chain links TRBV6-5 to TRBJ2-1, with TRBD2 as a possible D gene (5 bases). Germline-derived CDR1 and CDR2 are MNHEY and SVGAGI. Trimming took 0 bases from V and 0 from J, leaving 9 bases between them. CDR3 length equals 16 residues. The CDR3 nucleotides read TGTGCCAGCAGTTACTCGCGGGTGAGCTCCTACAATGAGCAGTTCTTC. Translation gives CASSYSRVSSYNEQFF.

This chain uses TRBV6-5 with TRBJ1-1; the match to TRBD1 covers 10 bases. The CDR3 runs to 14 residues. Germline loops: CDR1 MNHEY, CDR2 SVGAGI. V lost 6 bases to trimming and J lost 6 bases; unmatched junction nucleotides: 7. In DNA, the CDR3 is TGTGCCAGCAGCAAACAGGGACAGGGGTCTGAAGCTTTCTTT. Protein sequence: CASSKQGQGSEAFF.

This chain joins TRBV5-6 and TRBJ2-5; the D is unclear. CDR1 and CDR2 (germline): SGHDT, YYEEEE. Trimming took 3 bases from V and 5 from J, leaving 8 bases between them. The length of the CDR3 is 12 residues. The CDR3 spells CASSYLVETQYF. The CDR3 coding sequence is TGTGCCAGCAGCTATTTGGTGGAGACCCAGTACTTC.

The CDR3 DNA reads as TGTGCCTGGAGTCAGGGCACAGATACGCAGTATTTT. This sequence encodes CAWSQGTDTQYF. V and J are TRBV30 and TRBJ2-3; D is uncertain. CDR1 and CDR2 from the germline V gene are GTSNPN and SVGIG (reference sequence). Trimming shortened V by 2 bases and J by 1 base, and 4 bases separated the two germline ends. The length of the CDR3 is 12 residues.

The chain uses TRBV10-2 and TRBJ2-5; TRBD2 agrees at 7 bases. V lost 3 bases and J lost 6; bases outside the gene matches: 4. The CDR3 contains 13 residues. Looked up from germline, CDR1 is WSHSY and CDR2 is SAAADI. The CDR3 sequence: CASSEVGRQTQYF. CDR3 DNA sequence: TGCGCCAGCAGTGAAGTCGGGAGGCAGACCCAGTACTTC.

The chain is built from TRBV4-3 and TRBJ2-7; 15 bases are shared with TRBD2. Losses at the gene ends were 4 bases for V and 3 bases for J; bases not matched to a gene: 4. Looked up from germline, CDR1 is LGHNA and CDR2 is YSLEER. This CDR3 is built from 16 residues. The CDR3 sequence is CASSPGLAGGNYEQYF. The DNA for the CDR3 is TGCGCCAGCAGCCCGGGACTAGCGGGAGGAAACTACGAGCAGTACTTC.

This chain connects TRBV7-6 to TRBJ2-2, with TRBD2 as a possible D gene (5 bases). This CDR3 has 17 residues. Germline CDR1 SGHVS, CDR2 FNYEAQ. V lost 4 bases and J lost 0, with 15 bases in between. Here the CDR3 DNA reads TGTGCCAGCAGCTCGCCCCTAGCAGACGCGAACACCGGGGAGCTGTTTTTT. It is translated as CASSSPLADANTGELFF.

The rearrangement joins TRBV13 to TRBJ2-7; D remains ambiguous. CDR3 size: 15 residues. Germline V lookup: CDR1 PRHDT, CDR2 FYEKMQ (reference sequence). V lost 0 bases to trimming and J lost 2 bases, with 11 bases between them. The CDR3 DNA sequence: TGTGCCAGCAGCTTAGGGACTCCTGGCGCCTACGAGCAGTACTTC. Translated: CASSLGTPGAYEQYF.

This clone showed up just a few times. The V and J genes are TRBV6-4 and TRBJ2-3; D remains ambiguous. CDR3 length equals 13 residues. Germline CDR1 is MRHNA and CDR2 is SNTAGT. Between the trimmed V and J ends, which lost 3 bases and 2 bases, there was a span of 6 bases. CDR3 coding DNA: TGTGCCAGCAGTGAGCGCCCCACAGATACGCAGTATTTT. Its protein is CASSERPTDTQYF.

The CDR3 loop reads CASSANRDQPQHF. The CDR3 nucleotides read TGTGCCAGTAGTGCCAACAGGGATCAGCCCCAGCATTTT. The J gene is TRBJ1-5, the V gene TRBV19, with a possible D match to TRBD1 (6 bases). Between the trimmed V and J ends, which lost 5 bases and 5 bases, there was a span of 10 bases. CDR1 and CDR2 (germline): LNHDA, SQIVND (reference sequence). This CDR3 has 13 residues.

This chain connects TRBV5-4 to TRBJ2-7; D is perhaps TRBD2 (6 bases). CDR3 length: 15 amino acids. The V gene lost 4 bases and the J gene lost 3 bases, with 17 bases spanning the gap. Germline CDR1 is SGHNT and CDR2 is YYREEE (reference sequence). The CDR3, as DNA: TGTGCCAGCAGCCCTCCTACTAGCTTTCTCTACGAGCAGTACTTC. This sequence encodes CASSPPTSFLYEQYF.

The chain couples TRBV29-1 to TRBJ2-7, with D perhaps matching TRBD1 (6 bases). V lost 6 bases and J 0 bases, leaving 15 bases between the germline ends. The germline V gene has CDR1 SQVTM and CDR2 ANQGSEA. The CDR3 is 14 residues long. The CDR3 DNA follows: TGCAGCGTCCTCCTCGCGACAGGCTCCTACGAGCAGTACTTC. This codes for CSVLLATGSYEQYF.

This chain joins TRBV21-1 and TRBJ2-7; the D call of TRBD1 is as the table states it, not checked on the DNA. TRBV21-1 is described as a pseudogene. The CDR3 is 17 amino acids. CDR3 amino acids: CASSSGGRSRTEYEQYF. CDR3 DNA sequence: TGTGCCAGCAGCTCAGGGGGGAGGAGCAGAACGGAATACGAGCAGTACTTC.

The chain uses TRBV6-5 and TRBJ2-3; TRBD2 agrees at 8 bases. Germline CDR1 reads MNHEY; CDR2 reads SVGAGI. J was trimmed by 4 bases and V by 0 bases; bases with no gene match: 6. The CDR3 loop spans 16 amino acids. CDR3 DNA sequence: TGTGCCAGCAGTTACTCGAGCGGGAGTTCGGCAGATACGCAGTATTTT. This encodes CASSYSSGSSADTQYF.

The chain employs TRBV5-6 and TRBJ1-2, with D hard to call. V lost 5 bases and J lost 6, with 8 bases in between. Looked up from germline, CDR1 is SGHDT and CDR2 is YYEEEE. The CDR3 is 11 residues long. The CDR3 spells CASSRLDGYTF. CDR3 coding DNA: TGTGCCAGCAGTAGGTTGGATGGCTACACCTTC.

The V call is TRBV2, the J call TRBJ1-4; D possibly corresponds to TRBD1 (5 bases). The CDR3 loop spans 17 amino acids. The germline gives CDR1 SNHLY, CDR2 FYNNEI. Trimming removed 4 bases at V and 0 bases at J, with 15 bases between. The CDR3 loop reads CASSGFRGVATNEKLFF. CDR3 in DNA: TGTGCCAGCAGTGGGTTTAGGGGAGTGGCAACTAATGAAAAACTGTTTTTT.

The chain couples TRBV27 to TRBJ1-1; D not certain. Germline-derived CDR1 and CDR2 are MNHEY and SMNVEV (reference sequence). The CDR3 contains 16 residues. V was clipped by 3 bases and J by 1 base, with 15 bases between them. The CDR3 region is CASSLAGGVANTEAFF. In DNA, the CDR3 is TGTGCCAGCAGTTTGGCAGGTGGGGTCGCGAACACTGAAGCTTTCTTT.

The chain combines TRBV4-1 with TRBJ2-7; D gene ambiguous. CDR3 size: 12 residues. The germline CDR1 and CDR2 sequences are MGHRA and YSYEKL. Trimming left V 4 bases short and J 7 bases short, with 11 bases between. This CDR3 reads CASSPPSGEQYF. CDR3 nucleotide sequence: TGCGCCAGCAGCCCCCCTTCCGGGGAGCAGTACTTC.

J is TRBJ1-1 and V is TRBV19; no clear D gene. The germline gives CDR1 LNHDA, CDR2 SQIVND (reference sequence). V was trimmed by 9 bases and J by 0 bases, leaving 14 bases between them. CDR3 size: 14 residues. The CDR3 loop reads CASRLENLNTEAFF. CDR3 DNA sequence: TGTGCCAGCCGCTTGGAGAACTTGAACACTGAAGCTTTCTTT. Variable domain in full (rest from reference TRBV19 and TRBJ1-1): DGGITQSPKYLFRKEGQNVTLSCEQNLNHDAMYWYRQDPGQGLRLIYYSQIVNDFQKGDIAEGYSVSREKKESFPLTVTSAQKNPTAFYLCASRLENLNTEAFFGQGTRLTVV.

The V and J genes are TRBV4-1 and TRBJ2-1; 9 nucleotides match TRBD1. CDR3 length: 15 residues. V lost 7 bases and J lost 5; bases outside the gene matches: 9. Germline CDR1 reads MGHRA; CDR2 reads YSYEKL. The CDR3 sequence: CASKPQGQGHNEQFF. DNA of the CDR3: TGCGCCAGCAAGCCCCAGGGACAGGGACACAATGAGCAGTTCTTC.